Listed here are 13 T cell receptor beta chains from one sample, sequenced in a study of cytomegalovirus exposure and HLA in healthy donors. The PCR ran on 60 Vbeta and 13 Jbeta primers. Data came from immunoSEQ multiplex PCR; TCRdb stores just in-frame clones and leaves some out. This sample has about 180,000 clones; roughly 77% occur once, and the top ten carry roughly 2.5%. What was sequenced was PBMCs. The receptors originated from a woman aged 25 to 39 in good health and CMV-seropositive.

This chain joins TRBV21-1 and TRBJ1-2; the DNA was not used to check the table's D call, TRBD1. TRBV21-1 is an annotated pseudogene. The CDR3 consists of 17 residues. The CDR3 is CASSKALKRGRVYGYTF. Written as DNA, the CDR3 is TGTGCCAGCAGCAAAGCGCTTAAGAGGGGGCGCGTCTATGGCTACACCTTC.

The V and J genes are TRBV11-2 and TRBJ2-5, with a tentative D call TRBD2 (6 bases). The CDR3 loop spans 14 amino acids. The V gene lost 4 bases and the J gene lost 8 bases, with 17 bases spanning the gap. Germline-derived CDR1 and CDR2 are SGHAT and FQNNGV. CDR3 in amino acids: CASSSGLGGNTQYF. The CDR3 DNA follows: TGTGCCAGCAGCTCAGGATTGGGGGGAAATACCCAGTACTTC.

This chain uses TRBV5-4 with TRBJ2-2, with TRBD2 as a possible D gene (5 bases). The V gene lost 4 bases and the J gene lost 3 bases, with 10 bases spanning the gap. The length of the CDR3 is 14 residues. Per the germline V gene, CDR1 is SGHNT and CDR2 is YYREEE (reference sequence). CDR3 sequence: CASSIEGYTGELFF. In DNA form, the CDR3 reads TGTGCCAGCAGCATCGAGGGCTACACCGGGGAGCTGTTTTTT.

This rearrangement joins TRBV6-6 to TRBJ2-7; 7 positions agree with TRBD2. In germline, CDR1 is MNHNY, CDR2 SVGAGI (reference sequence). The CDR3 has 15 residues. The trim removed 2 bases at V and 3 bases at J, leaving 7 bases unmatched. CDR3 amino acids: CASSYSTGGSYEQYF. The CDR3, as DNA: TGTGCCAGCAGTTACAGTACGGGGGGAAGCTACGAGCAGTACTTC.

This clone was counted a few times. The gene calls are TRBV5-1 and TRBJ2-2, with D maybe TRBD2 (6 bases). The V end lost 6 bases, the J end lost 6 bases, and 15 bases lay between the germline ends. CDR1 is SGHRS, CDR2 YFSETQ, per germline. The CDR3 covers 14 residues. CDR3: CASTKTTGAGELFF. In nucleotides, the CDR3 is TGCGCCAGCACCAAAACGACGGGGGCCGGGGAGCTGTTTTTT.

This sequence joins TRBV18 and TRBJ1-1; D not certain. Germline CDR1 reads KGHSH; CDR2 reads LQKENI. There are 11 residues in the CDR3. V shed 2 bases and J shed 10 bases, with 8 bases lying between them. In DNA form, the CDR3 reads TGTGCCAGCTCACCAGGGCCCGGAGCTTTCTTT. Translated: CASSPGPGAFF.

This clone was recorded once. V is TRBV14 and J is TRBJ2-7; 8 bases line up with TRBD1. CDR3 size: 14 residues. Germline CDR1 SGHDN, CDR2 FVKESK. The V gene end was trimmed by 3 bases and the J gene end by 5 bases; junction bases not matched to a gene: 6. The CDR3, as DNA: TGTGCCAGCAGCCAGCGACAGGGGAGGAACGAGCAGTACTTC. Protein product: CASSQRQGRNEQYF.

The chain couples TRBV2 to TRBJ1-2; TRBD1 agrees at 11 bases. The CDR3 covers 16 residues. Trimming cost V 5 bases and J 0 bases; bases outside gene matches: 5. The germline gives CDR1 SNHLY, CDR2 FYNNEI. CDR3 coding DNA: TGTGCCAGCAGTCCTGGGACAGGGGGATCTAACTATGGCTACACCTTC. It encodes CASSPGTGGSNYGYTF.

V gene TRBV4-1 combines with J gene TRBJ2-7; D may be TRBD1 (5 bases). V was shortened by 1 base and J by 9 bases, with 16 bases between the two germline ends. CDR3 length: 14 residues. The germline V gene has CDR1 MGHRA and CDR2 YSYEKL. The DNA of the CDR3 is TGCGCCAGCAGCCAAGTATTCAGGGTTGGCGGGCAGTACTTC. Protein sequence: CASSQVFRVGGQYF.

This clone turned up a few times. This chain joins TRBV27 and TRBJ1-2; no clear D. This CDR3 contains 18 residues. Trimming removed 0 bases from V and 1 base from J, with 18 bases in between. The V gene's germline CDR1 is MNHEY and CDR2 SMNVEV (reference sequence). The CDR3 DNA follows: TGTGCCAGCAGTTTATCGACACTGGCCCCGGGAAGTAACTATGGCTACACCTTC. Protein sequence: CASSLSTLAPGSNYGYTF.

The chain has TRBV25-1 and TRBJ2-2, with 9 bases that match TRBD2. Germline V lookup: CDR1 MGHDK, CDR2 SYGVNS. V shed 4 bases and J 5 bases; nucleotides not matched to a gene: 14. The CDR3 is 18 residues long. DNA of the CDR3: TGTGCCAGCAGTGGCACCCGGGAAGCGGGGGGCAGTACCGGGGAGCTGTTTTTT. It translates to CASSGTREAGGSTGELFF.

The chain uses TRBV7-6 and TRBJ2-5, with TRBD1 matching 8 bases. Germline CDR1 is SGHVS and CDR2 is FNYEAQ. This CDR3 has 14 amino acids. Unmatched junction bases numbered 7, after V lost 5 bases and J lost 5 bases. CDR3: CASSPTQGAETQYF. The CDR3 DNA reads TGTGCCAGCAGCCCGACCCAGGGGGCCGAGACCCAGTACTTC.

The chain is built from TRBV19 and TRBJ1-5; 8 bases are shared with TRBD1. This CDR3 is built from 14 residues. CDR1 LNHDA and CDR2 SQIVND come from the germline V gene (reference sequence). The V segment lost 0 bases and the J segment 9 bases; nucleotides outside the gene matches: 4. CDR3 sequence: CASSIEQGDRPQHF. The CDR3 nucleotides read TGTGCCAGTAGTATAGAACAGGGGGATAGGCCCCAGCATTTT.